This T cell receptor beta chain comes out of a study of OX40 agonist ivuxolimab in advanced cancers. In germline, CDR1 is MRHNA, CDR2 SNTAGT. The V gene end was trimmed by 6 bases and the J gene end by 3 bases; junction bases not matched to a gene: 9. The CDR3 totals 15 residues. The data were produced by immunoSEQ multiplex PCR, yet TCRdb's version contains in-frame clones alone and is incomplete. The data show approximately 71,000 clones, over 90% seen once. The J gene is TRBJ2-7, the V gene TRBV6-4; 9 positions agree with TRBD1. The sequence was obtained from an adult with an advanced solid tumor such as melanoma, head and neck, liver or kidney cancer. The material was CD4+ or CD8+ T cells sorted from blood, obtained in a trial of the OX40 agonist ivuxolimab. The CDR3 spells CASRSSGTGLYEQYF. The CDR3, as DNA: TGTGCCAGCAGAAGCTCCGGGACAGGGCTCTACGAGCAGTACTTC.